This is a list of T cell receptor beta chains from one sample in a study of T cell responses to AZD1222 COVID-19 vaccine. Generated by immunoSEQ multiplex PCR, the TCRdb table keeps only in-frame clones and is missing some. This table holds about 81,000 clones, just over 90% found once. Material: peripheral blood, obtained 28 days after the second AZD1222 dose. These receptors all stem from an adult who received the AZD1222 COVID-19 vaccine. CDR3s include the opening cysteine and the closing phenylalanine or tryptophan. Each record gives: D gene, clone size, J gene, V gene, CDR3 protein, CDR3 DNA. The D gene is left open where the match is weak. Expanded clones are given a class, and other clones once, few, many or no size at all.

d_gene: -; abundance: -; j_gene: TRBJ1-1; v_gene: TRBV4-3; CDR3aa: CASSQSGTLIWETEAFF; CDR3nt: TGCGCCAGCAGCCAATCCGGGACCCTGATCTGGGAGACTGAAGCTTTCTTT
d_gene: TRBD1; abundance: -; j_gene: TRBJ1-3; v_gene: TRBV28; CDR3aa: CASSLGSTGRSDTIYF; CDR3nt: TGTGCCAGCAGTTTAGGCTCGACAGGGAGGTCGGACACCATATATTTT
d_gene: -; abundance: few; j_gene: TRBJ1-1; v_gene: TRBV28; CDR3aa: CASSFGGNTEAFF; CDR3nt: TGTGCCAGCAGTTTCGGGGGGAACACTGAAGCTTTCTTT
d_gene: -; abundance: few; j_gene: TRBJ1-2; v_gene: TRBV19; CDR3aa: CASSPRRTSNYGYTF; CDR3nt: TGTGCCAGTAGTCCGCGACGGACCTCTAACTATGGCTACACCTTC
d_gene: -; abundance: -; j_gene: TRBJ2-1; v_gene: TRBV2; CDR3aa: CATSFYNEQFF; CDR3nt: TGTGCCACCTCGTTCTACAATGAGCAGTTCTTC
d_gene: TRBD2; abundance: -; j_gene: TRBJ2-3; v_gene: TRBV7-9; CDR3aa: CASRFSRSSGLSTDTQYF; CDR3nt: TGTGCCAGCAGATTTAGTCGGTCTAGCGGGCTTAGCACAGATACGCAGTATTTT
d_gene: -; abundance: -; j_gene: TRBJ2-2; v_gene: TRBV19; CDR3aa: CASSTPRPTSRTGELFF; CDR3nt: TGTGCCAGTAGTACCCCCCGCCCCACCTCGCGCACCGGGGAGCTGTTTTTT
d_gene: TRBD1; abundance: -; j_gene: TRBJ1-2; v_gene: TRBV7-8; CDR3aa: CASSSQTGGDGYTF; CDR3nt: TGTGCCAGCAGCTCACAGACAGGGGGTGATGGCTACACCTTC
d_gene: TRBD1; abundance: -; j_gene: TRBJ1-5; v_gene: TRBV9; CDR3aa: CASSVGGTGNQPQHF; CDR3nt: TGTGCCAGCAGCGTAGGTGGGACAGGGAATCAGCCCCAGCATTTT
d_gene: -; abundance: -; j_gene: TRBJ2-7; v_gene: TRBV3-1/TRBV3-2; CDR3aa: CASSQAGLGPYEQYF; CDR3nt: TGTGCCAGCAGCCAGGCCGGCTTAGGGCCGTACGAGCAGTACTTC